This TCR beta chain was retrieved from a study of T cell repertoires in cytomegalovirus infection. Study-level information: Newly reported HLA-C-restricted and thoroughly characterized HLA-B-restricted CMV epitopes were employed. Public TCR beta signatures provided an indication of both CMV infection and a matching HLA type.

Overall study results and limits: Cumulative frequency of public TCR beta families picked out carriers of CMV plus the relevant HLA.

This CDR3 is 15 amino acids long. CDR1 is SGHTA, CDR2 FQGNSA, per germline. V was trimmed by 1 base and J by 8 bases, leaving 15 bases between them. Each CDR3 protein is one row after TCRdb ran MiXCR on the reads. This table has fewer than 130,000 distinct CDR3 sequences, roughly 39% appearing once. Concerning this clonotype: What it binds is unknown.

The sequencing used CD8+ T cells from cultured PBMCs, collected from culture after CMV antigen stimulation. The chain links TRBV7-2 to TRBJ2-1; the D gene is possibly TRBD1 (6 bases). The TCR comes from a human donor in good health (CMV status not recorded). Some clones in this sample may be carry-over from other donors' samples. The CDR3 coding sequence is TGTGCCAGCAGCTTAGAACTCCAGGGGTGGGATGAGCAGTTCTTC. This translates into CASSLELQGWDEQFF.